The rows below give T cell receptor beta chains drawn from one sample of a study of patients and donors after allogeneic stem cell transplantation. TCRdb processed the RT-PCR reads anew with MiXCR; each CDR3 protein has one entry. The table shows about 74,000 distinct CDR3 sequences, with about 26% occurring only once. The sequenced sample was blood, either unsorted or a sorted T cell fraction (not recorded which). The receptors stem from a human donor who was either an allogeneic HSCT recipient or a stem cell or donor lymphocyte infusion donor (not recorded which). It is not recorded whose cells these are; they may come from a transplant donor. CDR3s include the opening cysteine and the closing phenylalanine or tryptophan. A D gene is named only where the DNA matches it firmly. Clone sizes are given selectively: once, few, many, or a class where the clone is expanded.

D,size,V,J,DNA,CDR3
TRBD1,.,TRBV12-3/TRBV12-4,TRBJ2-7,TGTGCCAGCAGTTTATACCGAGACAGGGGCGAGCAGTACTTC,CASSLYRDRGEQYF
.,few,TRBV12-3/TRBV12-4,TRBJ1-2,TGTGCCAGCCGACAAAAGACAGTTTTTAACTATGGCTACACCTTC,CASRQKTVFNYGYTF
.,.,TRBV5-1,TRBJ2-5,TGCGCCAGCAGCTTGGCGCAGGGCAGAGAGACCCAGTACTTC,CASSLAQGRETQYF
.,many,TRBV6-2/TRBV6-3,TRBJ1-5,TGTGCCAGCAGCGACTTCGGGAATCAGCCCCAGCATTTT,CASSDFGNQPQHF
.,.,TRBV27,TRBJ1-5,TGTGCCAGCAGTTACCGACGGAGCAATCAGCCCCAGCATTTT,CASSYRRSNQPQHF
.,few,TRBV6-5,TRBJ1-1,TGTGCCAGCAGTTTCGGAACAAAACCGGGCACTGAAGCTTTCTTT,CASSFGTKPGTEAFF
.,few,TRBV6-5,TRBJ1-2,TGTGCCAGCAGGGCCAGTGGCGGCTATGGCTACACCTTC,CASRASGGYGYTF
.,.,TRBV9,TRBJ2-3,TGTGCCAGCAGCGTAGGGGACTCCCCGTTATCGTATACGCAGTATTTT,CASSVGDSPLSYTQYF
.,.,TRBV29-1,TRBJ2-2,TGCAGCGTTTCTGGCAGGCAATCGAACACCGGGGAGCTGTTTTTT,CSVSGRQSNTGELFF
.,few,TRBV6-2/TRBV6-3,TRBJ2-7,TGTGCCAGCTGCGATGTCTACGAGCAGTACTTC,CASCDVYEQYF
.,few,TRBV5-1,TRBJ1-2,TGCGCCAGCAGCGGGCCCAGCGGGAACACCTTC,CASSGPSGNTF